The 24 T cell receptor beta chains reported below all come from one sample, sequenced in a study of identical twins. TCRdb called the 5' RACE reads again in MiXCR, with one record for every CDR3 protein. The repertoire has 650,000 to 800,000 distinct CDR3 sequences, approximately 9% of them found once; the top ten carry roughly 0.97%. The sample was also linked to a second study, of yellow fever vaccine responses in identical twins.

Sequenced material: PBMCs. Source of these receptors: a woman aged 18-29 years in good health.

This sequence joins TRBV9 and TRBJ2-1, with 9 bases lining up with TRBD1. CDR3 length: 17 amino acids. The germline V gene has CDR1 SGDLS and CDR2 YYNGEE. V shed 3 bases and J 5 bases; nucleotides not matched to a gene: 12. In DNA, the CDR3 is TGTGCCAGCAGCGCTTACAGCTGGGACAGGGAAAACAATGAGCAGTTCTTC. This translates into CASSAYSWDRENNEQFF. The variable domain in full, with the rest retrieved from reference TRBV9 and TRBJ2-1, is DSGVTQTPKHLITATGQRVTLRCSPRSGDLSVYWYQQSLDQGLQFLIQYYNGEERAKGNILERFSAQQFPDLHSELNLSSLELGDSALYFCASSAYSWDRENNEQFFGPGTRLTVL.

A few counts support this clonotype. The chain joins TRBV12-3 or TRBV12-4 to TRBJ2-3; D possibly matches TRBD1 or TRBD2 (5 bases each). Trimming pared 6 bases from V and 2 bases from J, leaving 9 bases between. CDR3 length equals 13 residues. The CDR3 sequence: CASSGANTDTQYF. As DNA, the CDR3 is TGTGCCAGCAGCGGGGCGAACACAGATACGCAGTATTTT.

The sample holds many counts of this clonotype. CDR3 amino acids: CASIPPRTGRETQYF. The CDR3 region has the DNA TGTGCCAGCATTCCCCCTAGGACAGGGAGGGAGACCCAGTACTTC. This rearrangement joins TRBV28 to TRBJ2-5, with 8 bases matching TRBD1. V was clipped by 7 bases and J by 5 bases; unmatched bases: 12. CDR3 length: 15 residues. Germline CDR1 is MDHEN and CDR2 is SYDVKM.

In this sample, this clonotype turned up many times. The chain has TRBV7-9 and TRBJ2-1; D is uncertain. V was shortened by 0 bases and J by 8 bases, with 14 bases between the two germline ends. Germline V gives CDR1 SEHNR, CDR2 FQNEAQ (reference sequence). The CDR3 runs 15 residues. This CDR3 is CASSLAAAVGHEQFF. CDR3 sequence (DNA): TGTGCCAGCAGCTTAGCGGCAGCAGTGGGTCATGAGCAGTTCTTC.

Ten or more counts support this clonotype. V and J are TRBV4-3 and TRBJ2-3; 9 bases are a match to TRBD2. This CDR3 has 15 residues. The J segment lost 2 bases and the V segment lost 5 bases, leaving 5 bases of the junction unmatched. Germline V gene data show CDR1 as LGHNA and CDR2 as YSLEER. This CDR3 reads CASSSRLADTDTQYF. The CDR3 nucleotides read TGCGCCAGCAGCTCACGACTAGCGGACACAGATACGCAGTATTTT.

This chain connects TRBV10-3 to TRBJ2-7; tentative D call: TRBD2 (5 bases). In germline, CDR1 is ENHRY, CDR2 SYGVKD. The ends were cut back, 10 bases at V and 1 base at J, with 17 bases in the middle. This CDR3 contains 14 residues. This CDR3 is CATTIGIVSYEQYF. The CDR3 DNA follows: TGTGCCACGACTATCGGTATTGTGTCCTACGAGCAGTACTTC.

This clonotype was seen many times. The V gene is TRBV5-1, the J gene TRBJ2-1; a weak D match, TRBD1 (6 bases). The germline V and J ends were trimmed by 1 base and 8 bases, with 10 bases remaining between them. Germline V gives CDR1 SGHRS, CDR2 YFSETQ. CDR3 size: 13 residues. CDR3 in DNA: TGCGCCAGCAGCTTGACAGGGTGGGATGAGCAGTTCTTC. Protein product: CASSLTGWDEQFF.

This clonotype has ten or more counts. This chain connects TRBV6-5 to TRBJ2-5; 13 bases line up with TRBD2. Germline CDR1 reads MNHEY; CDR2 reads SVGAGI. V was pared by 2 bases and J by 5 bases, with 2 bases of the junction left unmatched. This CDR3 is built from 15 residues. The CDR3 DNA sequence: TGTGCCAGCAGTTACCCGGGACTAGCGGGGGAGACCCAGTACTTC. Protein product: CASSYPGLAGETQYF.

This clonotype was detected ten times or more. The rearrangement joins TRBV15 to TRBJ2-1, with D perhaps assigned TRBD1 or TRBD2 (7 bases each). Germline V gene lookup returns CDR1 LNHNV and CDR2 YYDKDF (reference sequence). The length of the CDR3 is 14 residues. V gave up 3 bases and J gave up 7 bases, with 13 bases separating them. The CDR3 is CATSRGGTVNEQFF. In DNA form, the CDR3 reads TGTGCCACCAGCAGGGGGGGGACAGTTAATGAGCAGTTCTTC.

The table lists this clonotype with a few counts. The chain is built from TRBV4-3 and TRBJ2-2, with TRBD2 matching 7 bases. Germline V lookup: CDR1 LGHNA, CDR2 YSLEER. Germline trimming cut 1 base from V and 0 bases from J; bases unmatched to any gene: 5. The CDR3 extends over 17 amino acids. CDR3 amino acids: CASSQVIAGTNTGELFF. CDR3 bases: TGCGCCAGCAGCCAAGTGATAGCGGGTACGAACACCGGGGAGCTGTTTTTT.

This clonotype was seen repeatedly, ten times or more. V and J are TRBV11-1 and TRBJ2-6; weak D call: TRBD2 (6 bases). Trimming removed 5 bases at V and 2 bases at J, with 22 bases between. Germline lookup yields CDR1 SGHAT and CDR2 FQDESV (reference sequence). CDR3 length: 19 residues. CDR3 loop: CASSDQYRLGKAGANVLTF. Written as DNA, the CDR3 is TGTGCCAGCAGCGACCAGTACAGACTAGGCAAGGCTGGGGCCAACGTCCTGACTTTC.

In this sample, this clonotype turned up a few times. V is TRBV28 and J is TRBJ2-2; TRBD2 aligns across 11 bases. J lost 4 bases, V lost 3 bases, and 4 bases had no gene match. The CDR3 sequence is 16 residues long. CDR1 is MDHEN and CDR2 is SYDVKM in the germline V gene. In nucleotides, the CDR3 is TGTGCCAGCAGTTTTAGCGGGGGGGCCGGCACCGGGGAGCTGTTTTTT. Encoded protein: CASSFSGGAGTGELFF.

This clonotype turned up a few times. The chain has TRBV24-1 and TRBJ2-7; TRBD2 matches 10 bases. Trimming cost V 4 bases and J 2 bases; bases outside gene matches: 4. Germline CDR1 KGHDR, CDR2 SFDVKD. CDR3 length equals 15 residues. DNA of the CDR3: TGTGCCACCAGTGAGTCGACTAGCGGGCCCTACGAGCAGTACTTC. Translating gives CATSESTSGPYEQYF.

At least ten counts were recorded for this clonotype. An end of the junction differs from the germline gene, which may be a read error. The V call is TRBV5-1, the J call TRBJ2-7; TRBD2 matches at 10 bases. The CDR3 runs to 14 residues. Germline assignment: CDR1 SGHRS and CDR2 YFSETQ. The CDR3 bases are TGTGCCAGCAGTTTAGCGGGGGGAGCCTACGAGCAGTACTTC. This encodes CASSLAGGAYEQYF.

This clonotype appeared many times. The junction shows a germline mismatch at one end, possibly a read error. The chain links TRBV29-1 to TRBJ2-7; the D gene could be TRBD1 or TRBD2 (5 bases each). The CDR3 totals 12 residues. In germline, CDR1 is SQVTM, CDR2 ANQGSEA. This CDR3 is CSVVGDSYEQYF. The CDR3 DNA is TGCAGTGTTGTGGGGGATTCCTACGAGCAGTACTTC.

The chain combines TRBV3-1 with TRBJ2-6, with 7 nucleotides matching TRBD2. CDR1 LGHDT and CDR2 YNNKEL come from the germline V gene (reference sequence). The CDR3 has 19 amino acids. Trimming removed 10 bases from V and 0 bases from J; junction bases left unmatched: 18. The CDR3 reads CAIRPTRDPGGSGANVLTF. In DNA form, the CDR3 reads TGTGCCATCAGACCAACGAGGGACCCGGGAGGCTCTGGGGCCAACGTCCTGACTTTC.

The table lists this clonotype with many counts. The chain has TRBV7-9 and TRBJ1-4; a weak D match, TRBD1 (5 bases). CDR1 SEHNR and CDR2 FQNEAQ come from the germline V gene (reference sequence). CDR3 size: 15 residues. Trimming shortened V by 3 bases and J by 0 bases, and 8 bases separated the two germline ends. This CDR3 is CASSLGDATNEKLFF. CDR3 DNA sequence: TGTGCCAGCAGCTTGGGGGACGCAACTAATGAAAAACTGTTTTTT.

The CDR3, as DNA: TGCGCCAGCAGCTTGGCCACGGGGGCCAAGGGAGAGACCCAGTACTTC. This codes for CASSLATGAKGETQYF. The V call is TRBV5-1, the J call TRBJ2-5; D is tentatively TRBD1 or TRBD2 (6 bases each). V was cut by 0 bases and J by 4 bases, with 16 bases left in between. This CDR3 region has 16 residues. The V gene's germline CDR1 is SGHRS and CDR2 YFSETQ.

The rearrangement uses TRBV18 and TRBJ2-1; perhaps TRBD2 as D (5 bases). Germline CDR1 and CDR2: KGHSH and LQKENI. The CDR3 runs 15 residues. V was clipped by 3 bases and J by 8 bases, with 17 bases between them. The CDR3: CASSPRSQKRDEQFF. DNA for the CDR3: TGTGCCAGCTCACCCCGGAGTCAGAAGAGGGATGAGCAGTTCTTC.

The genes are TRBV10-2 and TRBJ2-4; 10 bases line up with TRBD2. The CDR3 is 15 amino acids. Germline values: CDR1 WSHSY, CDR2 SAAADI. The V segment lost 5 bases and the J segment 8 bases; nucleotides outside the gene matches: 9. The CDR3 region is CASSPVPSGSDIQYF. Here the CDR3 DNA reads TGCGCCAGCAGTCCGGTGCCTAGCGGGAGTGACATTCAGTACTTC.

This clonotype was detected only a few times. This sequence joins TRBV15 and TRBJ2-7; 9 bases map to TRBD2. There are 15 residues in the CDR3. With 3 bases clipped from V and 6 bases from J, the junction kept 9 bases outside the gene matches. Germline V gives CDR1 LNHNV, CDR2 YYDKDF (reference sequence). CDR3 sequence reads: CATSRDVAGAREQYF. The CDR3 DNA reads TGTGCCACCAGCAGGGACGTAGCGGGAGCACGCGAGCAGTACTTC.

This clonotype was observed a few times. The rearrangement uses TRBV3-1 and TRBJ2-1, with 8 positions matching TRBD2. V lost 4 bases to trimming and J lost 8 bases; unmatched junction nucleotides: 10. The CDR3 sequence is 15 residues long. The germline CDR1 and CDR2 sequences are LGHDT and YNNKEL (reference sequence). CDR3 DNA: TGTGCCAGCAGCCCATCGGGGGGGAAGGTGGATGAGCAGTTCTTC. This sequence encodes CASSPSGGKVDEQFF.

The table lists this clonotype with many counts. The chain links TRBV4-3 to TRBJ1-1; D might be TRBD1 (5 bases). Germline CDR1 LGHNA, CDR2 YSLEER. Trimming stripped 0 bases from V and 1 base from J, with 9 bases between. This CDR3 is built from 15 residues. CDR3 in amino acids: CASSQDAGQNTEAFF. The DNA for the CDR3 is TGCGCCAGCAGCCAAGATGCAGGGCAGAACACTGAAGCTTTCTTT.

Of note for this clonotype: Germline is not matched at one junction end, which may reflect a read error. This chain uses TRBV6-5 with TRBJ2-6, with 8 nucleotides matching TRBD1. The CDR3 runs 19 residues. Looked up from germline, CDR1 is MNHEY and CDR2 is SVGAGI. This CDR3 is CASSYALGQARLKANVLTF. In DNA, the CDR3 is TGTGCTAGCAGTTACGCCCTGGGACAGGCCCGTCTCAAAGCCAACGTCCTGACTTTC.